This TCR beta chain was identified during a study of blood T cell repertoires in COVID-19. In the study overall: Whether acute or convalescent, the COVID-19 samples came from the United States, Italy and Spain.

Germline V gives CDR1 MNHEY, CDR2 SVGAGI. The CDR3 length is 15 residues. J lost 1 base, V lost 7 bases, and 7 bases had no gene match. Original data processing: By means of reference gene primer amplification, nucleated cell counts were estimated. Repertoires were generated with immunoSEQ multiplex PCR, while TCRdb's copy carries only in-frame clones and drops some. Clone size and the V and J calls come from that table; the DNA yielded D and trimming. The data contain 150,000 to 200,000 clones, 80% to 95% of them singletons. Seattle cases were enrolled at active infection and followed longitudinally.

Sample: peripheral blood. This sequence originates from an older woman with COVID-19, enrolled during active disease. The V and J genes are TRBV6-5 and TRBJ1-1; TRBD1 matches at 9 bases. The CDR3 DNA is TGTGCCAGCAACGGGGACAGGGCAAGGAACACTGAAGCTTTCTTT. This gives the protein CASNGDRARNTEAFF.